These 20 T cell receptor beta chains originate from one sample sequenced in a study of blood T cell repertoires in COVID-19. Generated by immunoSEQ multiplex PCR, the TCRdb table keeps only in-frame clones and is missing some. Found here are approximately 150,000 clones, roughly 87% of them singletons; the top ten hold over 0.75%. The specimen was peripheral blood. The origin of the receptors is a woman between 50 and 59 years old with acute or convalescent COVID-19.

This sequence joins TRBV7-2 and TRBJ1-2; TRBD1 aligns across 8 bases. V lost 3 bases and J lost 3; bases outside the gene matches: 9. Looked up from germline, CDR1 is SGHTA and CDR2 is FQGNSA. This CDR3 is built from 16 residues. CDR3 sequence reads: CASSLDRASIYYGYTF. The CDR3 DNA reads TGTGCCAGCAGCTTGGACAGGGCCTCGATTTACTATGGCTACACCTTC.

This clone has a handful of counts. CDR3 DNA sequence: TGCAGTGCTAGTCGCGCGGGACAGATTTATAGCAATCAGCCCCAGCATTTT. Its protein is CSASRAGQIYSNQPQHF. The chain combines TRBV20-1 with TRBJ1-5; TRBD1 agrees at 7 bases. This CDR3 region has 17 residues. The ends lost 3 bases at V and 0 bases at J; junction bases unmatched: 11. CDR1 and CDR2 (germline): DFQATT, SNEGSKA (reference sequence).

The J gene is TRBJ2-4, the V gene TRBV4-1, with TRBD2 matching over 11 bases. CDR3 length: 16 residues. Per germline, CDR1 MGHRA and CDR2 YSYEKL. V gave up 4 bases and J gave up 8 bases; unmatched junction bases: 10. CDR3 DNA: TGCGCCAGCAGCCGACTCATAGCGGGGGGGTTGGACATTCAGTACTTC. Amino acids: CASSRLIAGGLDIQYF.

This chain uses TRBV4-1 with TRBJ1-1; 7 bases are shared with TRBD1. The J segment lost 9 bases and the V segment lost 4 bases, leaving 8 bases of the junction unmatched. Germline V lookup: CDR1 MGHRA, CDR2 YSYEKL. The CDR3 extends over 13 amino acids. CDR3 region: CASSLGTVLQAFF. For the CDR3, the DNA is TGCGCCAGCAGCCTCGGGACAGTCCTCCAAGCTTTCTTT.

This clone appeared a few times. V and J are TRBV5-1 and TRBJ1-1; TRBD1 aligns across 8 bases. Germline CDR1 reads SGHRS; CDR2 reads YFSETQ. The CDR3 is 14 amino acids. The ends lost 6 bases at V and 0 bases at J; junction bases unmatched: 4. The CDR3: CASTGTGLNTEAFF. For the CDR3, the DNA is TGCGCCAGCACCGGGACAGGCTTGAACACTGAAGCTTTCTTT.

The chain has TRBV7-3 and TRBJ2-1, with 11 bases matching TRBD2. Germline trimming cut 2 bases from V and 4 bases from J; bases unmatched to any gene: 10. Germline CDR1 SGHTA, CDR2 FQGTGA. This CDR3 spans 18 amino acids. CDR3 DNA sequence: TGTGCCAGCAGCTTAGGGCGTTCCGGGACTAGCGGTTACAATGAGCAGTTCTTC. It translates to CASSLGRSGTSGYNEQFF.

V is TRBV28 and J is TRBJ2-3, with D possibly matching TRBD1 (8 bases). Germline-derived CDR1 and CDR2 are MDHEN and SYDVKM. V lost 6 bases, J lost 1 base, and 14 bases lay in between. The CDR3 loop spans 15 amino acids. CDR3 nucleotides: TGTGCCAGCAGGCCCACAGGGGGGGGCACAGATACGCAGTATTTT. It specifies CASRPTGGGTDTQYF.

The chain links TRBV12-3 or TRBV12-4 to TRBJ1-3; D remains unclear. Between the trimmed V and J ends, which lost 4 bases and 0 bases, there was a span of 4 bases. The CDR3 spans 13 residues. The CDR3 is CASSSYSGNTIYF. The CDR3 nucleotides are TGTGCCAGCAGTTCCTACTCTGGAAACACCATATATTTT.

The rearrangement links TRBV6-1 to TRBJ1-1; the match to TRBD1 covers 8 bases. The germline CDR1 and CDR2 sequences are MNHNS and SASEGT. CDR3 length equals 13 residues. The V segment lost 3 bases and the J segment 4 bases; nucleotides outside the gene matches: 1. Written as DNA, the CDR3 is TGTGCCAGCAGTGACAGGGGGCGCACTGAAGCTTTCTTT. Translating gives CASSDRGRTEAFF.

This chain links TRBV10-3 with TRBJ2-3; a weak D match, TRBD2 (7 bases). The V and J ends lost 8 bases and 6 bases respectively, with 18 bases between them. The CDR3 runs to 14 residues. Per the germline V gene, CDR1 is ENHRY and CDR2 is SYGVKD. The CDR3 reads CAIAAGAPRDTQYF. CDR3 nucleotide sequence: TGTGCCATCGCGGCGGGGGCCCCGCGGGATACGCAGTATTTT.

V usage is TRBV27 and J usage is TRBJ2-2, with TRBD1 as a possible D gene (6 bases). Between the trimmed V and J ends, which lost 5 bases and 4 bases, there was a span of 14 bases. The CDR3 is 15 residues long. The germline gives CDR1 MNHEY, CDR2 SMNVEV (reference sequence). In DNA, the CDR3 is TGTGCCAGCAGTCCGCTGACAGGAAGCACCGGGGAGCTGTTTTTT. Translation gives CASSPLTGSTGELFF.

The CDR3 reads CASSASGTGSLWSYTYNEQFF. The CDR3 DNA follows: TGTGCCAGCAGCGCCTCCGGGACAGGGTCCCTGTGGTCTTATACCTACAATGAGCAGTTCTTC. The J gene is TRBJ2-1, the V gene TRBV9; 9 bases map to TRBD1. The CDR3 totals 21 residues. V gave up 3 bases and J gave up 2 bases; unmatched junction bases: 21. The germline V gene encodes CDR1 SGDLS and CDR2 YYNGEE.

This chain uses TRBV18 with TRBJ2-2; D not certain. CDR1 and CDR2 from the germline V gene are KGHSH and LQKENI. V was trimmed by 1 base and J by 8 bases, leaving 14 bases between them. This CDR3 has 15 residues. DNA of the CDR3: TGTGCCAGCTCACCACGTGGTCCGGTTCGGGGGGAGCTGTTTTTT. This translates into CASSPRGPVRGELFF.

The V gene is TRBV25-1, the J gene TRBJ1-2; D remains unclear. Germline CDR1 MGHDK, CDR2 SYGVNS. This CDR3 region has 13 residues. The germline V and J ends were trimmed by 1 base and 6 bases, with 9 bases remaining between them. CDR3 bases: TGTGCCAGCAGTGAATTTCAGGTTGATGGCTACACCTTC. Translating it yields CASSEFQVDGYTF.

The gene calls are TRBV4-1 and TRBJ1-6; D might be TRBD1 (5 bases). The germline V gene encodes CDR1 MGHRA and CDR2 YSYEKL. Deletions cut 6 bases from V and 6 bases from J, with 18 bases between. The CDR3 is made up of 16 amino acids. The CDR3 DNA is TGCGCCAGCAGGCGGGGCGGCGAGGGGCGTAATTCACCCCTCCACTTT. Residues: CASRRGGEGRNSPLHF.

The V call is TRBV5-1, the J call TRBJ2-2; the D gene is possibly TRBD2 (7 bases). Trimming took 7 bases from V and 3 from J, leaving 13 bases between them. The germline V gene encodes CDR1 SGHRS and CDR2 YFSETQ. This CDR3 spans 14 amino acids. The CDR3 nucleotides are TGCGCCAGCGAACGGGGGGCCGACACCGGGGAGCTGTTTTTT. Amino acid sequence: CASERGADTGELFF.

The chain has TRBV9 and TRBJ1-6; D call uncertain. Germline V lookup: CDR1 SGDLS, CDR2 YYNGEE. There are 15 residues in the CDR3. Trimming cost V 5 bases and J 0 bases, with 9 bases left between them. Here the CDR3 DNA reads TGTGCCAGCAGTGGTGGGAGCTCCTATAATTCACCCCTCCACTTT. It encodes CASSGGSSYNSPLHF.

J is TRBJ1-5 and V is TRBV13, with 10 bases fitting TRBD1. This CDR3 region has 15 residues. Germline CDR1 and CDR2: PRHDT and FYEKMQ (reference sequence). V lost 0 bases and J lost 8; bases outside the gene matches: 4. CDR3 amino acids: CASSLGGTGAEPQHF. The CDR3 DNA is TGTGCCAGCAGCTTAGGAGGGACAGGGGCTGAGCCCCAGCATTTT.

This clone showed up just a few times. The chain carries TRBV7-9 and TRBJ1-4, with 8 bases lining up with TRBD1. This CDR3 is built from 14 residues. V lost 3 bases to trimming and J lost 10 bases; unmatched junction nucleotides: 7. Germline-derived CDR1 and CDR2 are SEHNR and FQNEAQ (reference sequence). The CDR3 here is CASSFRQDRGKLFF. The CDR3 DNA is TGTGCCAGCAGCTTCCGACAAGACAGGGGAAAACTGTTTTTT.

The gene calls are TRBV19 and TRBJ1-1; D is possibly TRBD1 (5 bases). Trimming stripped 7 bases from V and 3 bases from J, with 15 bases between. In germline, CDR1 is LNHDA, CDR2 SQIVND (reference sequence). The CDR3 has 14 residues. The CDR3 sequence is CASIHDGGYTEAFF. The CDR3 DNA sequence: TGTGCCAGTATTCACGACGGGGGGTACACTGAAGCTTTCTTT.